Given below is one T cell receptor (beta chain) in context. This sample was taken from a study of control samples from healthy donors and cancer patients. Repertoires were generated with immunoSEQ multiplex PCR, while TCRdb's copy carries only in-frame clones and drops some. This table has 21,000 or so clones, around 85% appearing once. The CDR3 consists of 17 residues. V was trimmed by 1 base and J by 5 bases, leaving 17 bases between them. Germline assignment: CDR1 MNHEY and CDR2 SMNVEV (reference sequence). The TCR sequence derives from a man in his 60s with head and neck cancer. The rearrangement links TRBV27 to TRBJ2-2, with D unresolved. Sequencing was done on a sample of PBMCs. In DNA form, the CDR3 reads TGTGCCAGCAGTTTATTGTTTCGGACCGGTGGGACCGGGGAGCTGTTTTTT. Amino acids: CASSLLFRTGGTGELFF.